This T cell receptor (beta chain) emerged from a study of blood T cell repertoires in COVID-19. For the study at large: COVID-19 samples, acute and convalescent, were from the United States, Italy and Spain. PBMCs, B-cell-depleted T cells, or T cells provided the cDNA or gDNA that made up the material.

The CDR3 runs 15 residues. Between the trimmed V and J ends, which lost 5 bases and 2 bases, there was a span of 13 bases. Germline values: CDR1 LNHDA, CDR2 SQIVND (reference sequence). In the study's own analysis: Nucleated cell number was recorded as an estimate derived from reference gene primer amplification. TCRdb keeps only in-frame clones here, not all; method: immunoSEQ multiplex PCR. V, J and clone size are those of that table, while D and trimming were read from the DNA. The sample holds around 76,000 clones, roughly 89% seen once. This chain links TRBV19 with TRBJ1-5; no firm D call. The material sequenced was peripheral blood. The clonotype originates from a man aged 55 to 70 with acute or convalescent COVID-19. This CDR3 is CASSSGPGGNQPQHF. The DNA for the CDR3 is TGTGCCAGTAGTTCTGGCCCCGGGGGCAATCAGCCCCAGCATTTT.